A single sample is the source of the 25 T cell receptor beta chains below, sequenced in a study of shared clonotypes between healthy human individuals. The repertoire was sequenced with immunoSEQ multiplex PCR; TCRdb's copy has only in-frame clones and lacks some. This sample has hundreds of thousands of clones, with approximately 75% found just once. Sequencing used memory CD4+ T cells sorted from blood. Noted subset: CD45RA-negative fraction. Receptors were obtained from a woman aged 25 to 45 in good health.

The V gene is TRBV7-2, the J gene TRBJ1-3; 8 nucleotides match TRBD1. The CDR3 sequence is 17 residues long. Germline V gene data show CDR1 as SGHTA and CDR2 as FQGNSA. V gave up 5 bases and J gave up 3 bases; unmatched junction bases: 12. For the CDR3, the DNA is TGTGCCAGCAGCCCCAAGGGGCCAGGGGGCCATGGAAACACCATATATTTT. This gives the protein CASSPKGPGGHGNTIYF.

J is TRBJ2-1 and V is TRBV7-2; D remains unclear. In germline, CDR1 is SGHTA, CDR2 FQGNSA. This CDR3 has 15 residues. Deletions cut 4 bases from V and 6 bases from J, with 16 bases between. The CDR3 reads CASSYSRQPGNEQFF. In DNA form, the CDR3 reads TGTGCCAGCAGCTACTCCCGCCAGCCGGGCAATGAGCAGTTCTTC.

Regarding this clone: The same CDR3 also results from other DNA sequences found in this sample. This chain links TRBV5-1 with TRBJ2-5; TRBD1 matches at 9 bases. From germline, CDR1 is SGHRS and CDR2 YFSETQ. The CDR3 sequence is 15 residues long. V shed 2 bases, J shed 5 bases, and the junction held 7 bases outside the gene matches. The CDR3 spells CASSLGDRDTETQYF. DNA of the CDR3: TGCGCCAGCAGCTTAGGGGACAGGGACACGGAGACCCAGTACTTC.

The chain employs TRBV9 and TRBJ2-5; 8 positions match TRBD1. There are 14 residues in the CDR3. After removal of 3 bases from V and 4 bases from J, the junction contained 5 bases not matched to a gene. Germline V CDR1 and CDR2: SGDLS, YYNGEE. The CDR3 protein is CASSAGQGGETQYF. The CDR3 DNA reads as TGTGCCAGCAGCGCCGGACAGGGAGGAGAGACCCAGTACTTC.

This CDR3 reads CASDRQLGETQYF. DNA of the CDR3: TGTGCCAGCGACAGGCAACTTGGGGAGACCCAGTACTTC. The V gene is TRBV11-2, the J gene TRBJ2-5, with D tentatively TRBD1 (6 bases). This CDR3 has 13 residues. Trimming took 8 bases from V and 5 from J, leaving 15 bases between them. Germline V gene lookup returns CDR1 SGHAT and CDR2 FQNNGV.

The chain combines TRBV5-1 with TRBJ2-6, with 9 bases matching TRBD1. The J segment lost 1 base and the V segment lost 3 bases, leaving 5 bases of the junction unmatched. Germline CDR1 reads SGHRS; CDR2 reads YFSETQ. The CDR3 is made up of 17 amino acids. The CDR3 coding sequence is TGCGCCAGCAGCTCTCGGGACAGGGTGTCTGGGGCCAACGTCCTGACTTTC. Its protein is CASSSRDRVSGANVLTF.

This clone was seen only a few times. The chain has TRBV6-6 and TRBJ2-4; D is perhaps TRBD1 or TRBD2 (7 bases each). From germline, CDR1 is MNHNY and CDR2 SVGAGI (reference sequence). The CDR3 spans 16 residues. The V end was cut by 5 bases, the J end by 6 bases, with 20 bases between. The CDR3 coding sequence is TGTGCCAGCAGTCCCCAGGGGGGAGGGGGCATAAACATTCAGTACTTC. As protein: CASSPQGGGGINIQYF.

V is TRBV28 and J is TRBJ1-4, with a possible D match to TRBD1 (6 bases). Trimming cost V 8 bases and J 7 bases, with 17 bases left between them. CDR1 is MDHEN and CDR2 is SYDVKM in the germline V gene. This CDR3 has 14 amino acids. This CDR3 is CASGTQGRGEKLFF. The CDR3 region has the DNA TGTGCCAGCGGAACACAGGGTCGGGGTGAAAAACTGTTTTTT. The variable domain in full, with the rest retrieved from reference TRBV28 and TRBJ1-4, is DVKVTQSSRYLVKRTGEKVFLECVQDMDHENMFWYRQDPGLGLRLIYFSYDVKMKEKGDIPEGYSVSREKKERFSLILESASTNQTSMYLCASGTQGRGEKLFFGSGTQLSVL.

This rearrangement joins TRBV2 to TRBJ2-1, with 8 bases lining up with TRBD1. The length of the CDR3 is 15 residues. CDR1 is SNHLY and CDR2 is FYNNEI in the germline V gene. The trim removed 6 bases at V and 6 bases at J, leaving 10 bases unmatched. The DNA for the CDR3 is TGTGCCAGCAGACGAGACAGGGGCACGATCAATGAGCAGTTCTTC. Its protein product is CASRRDRGTINEQFF.

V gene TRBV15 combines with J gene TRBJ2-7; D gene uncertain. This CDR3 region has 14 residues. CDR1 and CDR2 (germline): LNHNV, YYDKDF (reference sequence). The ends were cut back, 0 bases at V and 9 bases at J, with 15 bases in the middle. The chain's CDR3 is CATSRDTGYLVQYF. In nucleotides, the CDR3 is TGTGCCACCAGCAGAGATACGGGCTACCTAGTGCAGTACTTC.

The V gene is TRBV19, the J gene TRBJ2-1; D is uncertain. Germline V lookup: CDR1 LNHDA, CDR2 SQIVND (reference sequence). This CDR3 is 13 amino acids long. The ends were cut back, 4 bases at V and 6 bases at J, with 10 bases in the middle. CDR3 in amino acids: CASSNLVGNEQFF. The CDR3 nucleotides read TGTGCCAGTAGTAACCTAGTCGGCAATGAGCAGTTCTTC. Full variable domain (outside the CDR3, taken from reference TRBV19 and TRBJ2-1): DGGITQSPKYLFRKEGQNVTLSCEQNLNHDAMYWYRQDPGQGLRLIYYSQIVNDFQKGDIAEGYSVSREKKESFPLTVTSAQKNPTAFYLCASSNLVGNEQFFGPGTRLTVL.

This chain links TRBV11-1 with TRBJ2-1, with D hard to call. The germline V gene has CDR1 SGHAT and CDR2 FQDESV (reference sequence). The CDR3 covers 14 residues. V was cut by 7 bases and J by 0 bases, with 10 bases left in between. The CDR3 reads CASTSTSSYNEQFF. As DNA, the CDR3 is TGTGCCAGCACGTCTACCAGCTCCTACAATGAGCAGTTCTTC.

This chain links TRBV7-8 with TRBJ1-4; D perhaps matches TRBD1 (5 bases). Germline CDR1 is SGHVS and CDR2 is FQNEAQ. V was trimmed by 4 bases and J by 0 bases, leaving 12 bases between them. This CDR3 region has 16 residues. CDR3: CASSSEGIATNEKLFF. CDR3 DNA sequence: TGTGCCAGCAGCTCGGAGGGGATAGCAACTAATGAAAAACTGTTTTTT.

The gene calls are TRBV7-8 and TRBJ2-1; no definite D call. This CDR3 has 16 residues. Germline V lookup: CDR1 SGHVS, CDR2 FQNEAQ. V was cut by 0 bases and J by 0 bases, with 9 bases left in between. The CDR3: CASSLAWTSSYNEQFF. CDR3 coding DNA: TGTGCCAGCAGCTTAGCGTGGACGAGCTCCTACAATGAGCAGTTCTTC.

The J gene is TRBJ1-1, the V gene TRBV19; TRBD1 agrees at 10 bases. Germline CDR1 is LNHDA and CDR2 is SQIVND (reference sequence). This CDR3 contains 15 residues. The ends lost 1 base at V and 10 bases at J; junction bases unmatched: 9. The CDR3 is CASSIGGDRGRRAFF. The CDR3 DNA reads TGTGCCAGTAGTATAGGGGGTGACAGGGGGCGAAGAGCTTTCTTT.

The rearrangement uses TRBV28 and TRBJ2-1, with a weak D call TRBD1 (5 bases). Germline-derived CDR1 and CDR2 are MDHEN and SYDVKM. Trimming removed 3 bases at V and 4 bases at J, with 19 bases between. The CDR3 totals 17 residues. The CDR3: CASSLSAIWGVYNEQFF. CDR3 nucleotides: TGTGCCAGCAGTTTGAGCGCAATTTGGGGCGTATACAATGAGCAGTTCTTC.

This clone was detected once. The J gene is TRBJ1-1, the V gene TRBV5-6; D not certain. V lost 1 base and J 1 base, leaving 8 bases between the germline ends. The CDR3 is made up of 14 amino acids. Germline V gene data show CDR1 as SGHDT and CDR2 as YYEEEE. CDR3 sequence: CASSLRQTNTEAFF. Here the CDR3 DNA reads TGTGCCAGCAGCTTGCGCCAGACGAACACTGAAGCTTTCTTT.

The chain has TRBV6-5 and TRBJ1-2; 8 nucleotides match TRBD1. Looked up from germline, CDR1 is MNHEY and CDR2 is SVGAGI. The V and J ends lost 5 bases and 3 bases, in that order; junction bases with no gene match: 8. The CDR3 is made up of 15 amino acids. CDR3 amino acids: CASSTWTGLDYGYTF. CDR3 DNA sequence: TGTGCCAGCAGTACCTGGACAGGGCTCGACTATGGCTACACCTTC.

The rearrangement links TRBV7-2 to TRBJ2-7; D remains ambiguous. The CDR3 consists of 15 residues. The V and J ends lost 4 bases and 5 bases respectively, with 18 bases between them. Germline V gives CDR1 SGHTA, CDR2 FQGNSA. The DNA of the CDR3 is TGTGCCAGCAGCTCCGCTTTTGTCTCCTCTCACGAGCAGTACTTC. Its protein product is CASSSAFVSSHEQYF.

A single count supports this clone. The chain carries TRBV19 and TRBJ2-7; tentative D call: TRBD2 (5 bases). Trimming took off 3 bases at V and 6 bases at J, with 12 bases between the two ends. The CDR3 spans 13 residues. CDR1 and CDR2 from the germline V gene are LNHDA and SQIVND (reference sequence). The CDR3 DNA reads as TGTGCCAGTAGTATCCCCCCCGGAGGCGAGCAGTACTTC. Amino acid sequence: CASSIPPGGEQYF.

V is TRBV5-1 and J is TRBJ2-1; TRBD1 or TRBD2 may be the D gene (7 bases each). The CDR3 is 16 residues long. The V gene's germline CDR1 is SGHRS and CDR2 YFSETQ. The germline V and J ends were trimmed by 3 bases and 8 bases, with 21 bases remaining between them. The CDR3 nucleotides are TGCGCCAGCAGCTCCATAAGACAGGGAGGGACTGATGAGCAGTTCTTC. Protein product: CASSSIRQGGTDEQFF. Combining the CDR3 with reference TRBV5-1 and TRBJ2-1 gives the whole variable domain KAGVTQTPRYLIKTRGQQVTLSCSPISGHRSVSWYQQTPGQGLQFLFEYFSETQRNKGNFPGRFSGRQFSNSRSEMNVSTLELGDSALYLCASSSIRQGGTDEQFFGPGTRLTVL.

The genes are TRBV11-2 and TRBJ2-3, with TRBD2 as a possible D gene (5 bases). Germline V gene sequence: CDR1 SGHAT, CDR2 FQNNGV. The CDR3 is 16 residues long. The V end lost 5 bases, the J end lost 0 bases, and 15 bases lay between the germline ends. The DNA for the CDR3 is TGTGCCAGCAGCAGAGCGTTAGCGACTAGCACAGATACGCAGTATTTT. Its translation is CASSRALATSTDTQYF.

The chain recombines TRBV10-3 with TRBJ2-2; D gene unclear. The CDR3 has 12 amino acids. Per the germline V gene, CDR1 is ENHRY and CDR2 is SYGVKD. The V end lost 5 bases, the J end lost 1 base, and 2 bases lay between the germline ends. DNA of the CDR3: TGTGCCATCAGTCTGAACACCGGGGAGCTGTTTTTT. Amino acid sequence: CAISLNTGELFF.

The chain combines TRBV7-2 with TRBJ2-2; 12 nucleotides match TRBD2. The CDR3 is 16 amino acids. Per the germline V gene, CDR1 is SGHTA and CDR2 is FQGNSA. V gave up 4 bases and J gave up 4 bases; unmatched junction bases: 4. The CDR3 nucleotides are TGTGCCAGCAGCTCGACTAGCGGGAGTGGCACCGGGGAGCTGTTTTTT. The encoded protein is CASSSTSGSGTGELFF.

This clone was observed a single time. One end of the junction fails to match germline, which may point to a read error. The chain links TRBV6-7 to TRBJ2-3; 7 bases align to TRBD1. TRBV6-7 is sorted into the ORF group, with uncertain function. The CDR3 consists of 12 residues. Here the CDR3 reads CASSFPGTVLSF. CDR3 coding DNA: TGTGCCAGCAGTTTCCCCGGGACAGTTCTCTCATTT.